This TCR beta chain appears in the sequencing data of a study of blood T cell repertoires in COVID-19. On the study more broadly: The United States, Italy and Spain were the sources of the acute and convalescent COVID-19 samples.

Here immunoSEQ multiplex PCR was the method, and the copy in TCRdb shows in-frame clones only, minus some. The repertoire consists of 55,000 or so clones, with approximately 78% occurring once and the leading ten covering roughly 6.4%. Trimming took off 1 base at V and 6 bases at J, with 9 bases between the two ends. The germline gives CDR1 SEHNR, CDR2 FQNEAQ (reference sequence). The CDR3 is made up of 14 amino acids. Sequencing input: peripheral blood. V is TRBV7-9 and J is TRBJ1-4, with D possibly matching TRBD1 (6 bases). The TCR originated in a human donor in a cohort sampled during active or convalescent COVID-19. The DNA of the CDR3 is TGTGCCAGCAGCTTAGGCGCAGGGGATGAAAAACTGTTTTTT. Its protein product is CASSLGAGDEKLFF.